These 9 T cell receptor beta chains came from one sample sequenced in a study of regulatory T cells in long-lasting Graves disease. Time point described: persistent/refractory GD, antithyroid drugs over 5 years with positive TRAb. There was RNA extracted from PBMCs, and the TCR library was made from it. Building the TCR beta libraries relied on iRepertoire HTBI primers, and CDR3 regions underwent Arm-PCR. One entry per CDR3 protein results from TCRdb running MiXCR on the multiplex PCR reads. In the table there are 400,000 to 500,000 distinct CDR3 sequences, approximately 22% of which are singletons. The material was peripheral blood mononuclear cells (PBMCs), obtained when the disease was refractory, from a patient treated with antithyroid drugs. These receptors were taken from a female donor with Graves disease.

This clonotype was counted ten times or more. This chain links TRBV28 with TRBJ1-2; D uncertain. CDR1 MDHEN and CDR2 SYDVKM come from the germline V gene. The CDR3 totals 17 residues. V was trimmed by 5 bases and J by 2 bases, leaving 21 bases between them. CDR3 nucleotide sequence: TGTGCCAGCAGTCCTGTCTCCGGACGCTCTACCAACTATGGCTACACCTTC. This translates into CASSPVSGRSTNYGYTF.

This clonotype was seen a handful of times. This chain uses TRBV15 with TRBJ2-5; D is unresolved. From germline, CDR1 is LNHNV and CDR2 YYDKDF (reference sequence). This CDR3 region has 12 residues. V lost 3 bases to trimming and J lost 5 bases, with 7 bases between them. The CDR3 region has the DNA TGTGCCACCAGCAGGGGCCTGGAGACCCAGTACTTC. Translated: CATSRGLETQYF.

This clonotype was observed at least ten times. The CDR3 loop is CASSLYAEQYF. Written as DNA, the CDR3 is TGTGCCAGCAGTTTATATGCCGAGCAGTACTTC. This chain links TRBV28 with TRBJ2-7; no reliable D call. CDR1 and CDR2 (germline): MDHEN, SYDVKM. The germline V and J ends were trimmed by 1 base and 6 bases, with 4 bases remaining between them. The CDR3 loop spans 11 amino acids. Filled out from reference TRBV28 and TRBJ2-7, the complete variable domain reads DVKVTQSSRYLVKRTGEKVFLECVQDMDHENMFWYRQDPGLGLRLIYFSYDVKMKEKGDIPEGYSVSREKKERFSLILESASTNQTSMYLCASSLYAEQYFGPGTRLTVT.

This clonotype occurred a few times. This rearrangement joins TRBV5-1 to TRBJ1-2; D unclear. Germline V CDR1 and CDR2: SGHRS, YFSETQ. V lost 1 base, J lost 2 bases, and 9 bases lay in between. The CDR3 length is 14 residues. The CDR3 DNA reads as TGCGCCAGCAGCTTGTTGGATCCCAACTATGGCTACACCTTC. It specifies CASSLLDPNYGYTF.

This clonotype has just a few counts. The chain employs TRBV28 and TRBJ2-2; D might be TRBD1 (5 bases). Trimming cost V 2 bases and J 3 bases, with 16 bases left between them. The germline CDR1 and CDR2 sequences are MDHEN and SYDVKM. This CDR3 has 17 residues. This chain's CDR3 is CASSLEETARDTGELFF. CDR3 DNA: TGTGCCAGCAGTTTAGAGGAGACAGCCCGTGACACCGGGGAGCTGTTTTTT.

This clonotype was detected many times. The V gene is TRBV27, the J gene TRBJ2-7; 10 bases agree with TRBD2. Germline loops: CDR1 MNHEY, CDR2 SMNVEV (reference sequence). After removal of 1 base from V and 2 bases from J, the junction contained 5 bases not matched to a gene. The CDR3 is 16 residues long. The CDR3: CASSLWGTSATYEQYF. In DNA, the CDR3 is TGTGCCAGCAGTTTATGGGGGACTAGCGCAACCTACGAGCAGTACTTC.

The table lists this clonotype with many counts. The rearrangement joins TRBV7-8 to TRBJ1-1, with 8 bases aligning to TRBD1. V dropped 1 base and J dropped 2; count of bases not matched to a gene: 6. CDR1 is SGHVS, CDR2 FQNEAQ, per germline. The CDR3 extends over 16 amino acids. CDR3 sequence (DNA): TGTGCCAGCAGCTTAGGGTCAGGGGGCGTAAACACTGAAGCTTTCTTT. Translated, it gives CASSLGSGGVNTEAFF.

The chain recombines TRBV5-1 with TRBJ2-1, with TRBD1 identical over 10 bases. Germline loops: CDR1 SGHRS, CDR2 YFSETQ. V was pared by 4 bases and J by 5 bases, with 3 bases of the junction left unmatched. The CDR3 contains 14 residues. The CDR3 nucleotides are TGCGCCAGCAGCACCGGGACAGGGGACAATGAGCAGTTCTTC. Protein sequence: CASSTGTGDNEQFF.

This clonotype was found many times. V gene TRBV27 combines with J gene TRBJ2-7; maybe TRBD2 (5 bases). Germline loops: CDR1 MNHEY, CDR2 SMNVEV (reference sequence). V lost 6 bases to trimming and J lost 4 bases, with 13 bases between them. The CDR3 runs to 13 residues. The CDR3 loop reads CASSLARHYEQYF. CDR3 DNA: TGTGCCAGCAGCTTAGCGCGCCATTACGAGCAGTACTTC.